This note documents a single T cell receptor beta chain sequence. This clonotype was seen ten or more times. It lacks a known antigen. No much larger clone is present one base from it, and per-base qualities are unavailable. CDR1 and CDR2 are drawn from the germline V gene: MNHNS, SASEGT. V is pared back by 4 bases and J by 2 bases, with 15 bases lying between the germline termini. Inclusive of the bounding cysteine and phenylalanine, the CDR3 is 15 residues long. Only CDR3 DNA is held: 45 bases, read in frame from base 1. These data are taken from a study of CD8 T cells in ankylosing spondylitis (dated by TCRdb to the late 2010s). About the full investigation: The study profiled T cell receptor beta repertoires in healthy donors and ankylosing spondylitis patients to find disease-linked TCR variants. The full study cohort was made up of about two dozen ankylosing spondylitis patients and roughly 100 healthy donors. Samples of peripheral blood were taken, and for ankylosing spondylitis patients, synovial fluid was collected as well. The paper's findings and limits, for the study overall: Significant enrichment of the disease-linked clones was reported in matched synovial fluid samples from ankylosing spondylitis patients. Some TCR beta motif variants had previously been reported in synovial fluid and blood of reactive arthritis patients, which suggested common disease-initiation mechanisms. A TCR beta motif made up of several highly homologous amino acid variants appeared to be characteristic of blood from ankylosing spondylitis patients. A CD8+ phenotype was shown by the disease-linked clones, which were found at relatively low frequencies in peripheral blood.

Sequencing was performed on an Illumina HiSeq 2500. TCR beta libraries were prepared by quantitative 5'-RACE with molecular barcodes. Turning to the authors' computational methods: A new computational method, built on a probabilistic model of VDJ rearrangement, was used to identify disease-linked TCR variants. TCRdb reran the public reads through fastp at Q25 and MiXCR, keeping productive beta chains. Each record represents a unique CDR3 protein, reported with the most common genes and DNA among its rows. TCRdb's processing, not the authors', yielded these V and J calls. The sample table lists 250,000 or so distinct CDR3 sequences, roughly a tenth of them with a count of one. About 6.8% of the sample lies in the top ten.

The sequence joins TRBV6-1 to TRBJ2-7, with the D gene call left open. Sequenced input: blood, either unsorted or a sorted T cell fraction (not recorded which). The receptor was derived from a male donor with ankylosing spondylitis or in good health (not recorded which). The nucleotide sequence reads TGTGCCAGCAGTGTACACCACAGAGGAGCCTACGAGCAGTACTTC. The resulting protein is CASSVHHRGAYEQYF.